This is a list of T cell receptor beta chains from one sample in a study of CD8 T cells in ankylosing spondylitis. MiXCR was run by TCRdb on the 5' RACE reads, yielding one entry per CDR3 protein. The data hold over 700,000 distinct CDR3 sequences, with 15% to 20% observed a single time. Sequenced input: blood, either unsorted or a sorted T cell fraction (not recorded which). Receptor source: a male donor with ankylosing spondylitis. The CDR3 runs from the conserved cysteine through the conserved F or W. Each record gives: clone size, J gene, V gene, D gene, CDR3 protein, CDR3 DNA. The D gene is left open where the match is weak. A clone size is listed for some rows: how often the clone was seen (once, few, many), or a class if it is expanded.

few	TRBJ1-6	TRBV6-5	.	CASSYGTSGAQLLHF	TGTGCCAGCAGTTACGGGACCTCGGGGGCGCAGCTTCTCCACTTT
.	TRBJ2-5	TRBV29-1	.	CSALETRGTRGAETQYF	TGCAGCGCCCTGGAGACTCGCGGGACTCGGGGGGCTGAGACCCAGTACTTC
few	TRBJ1-1	TRBV9	.	CASSPVGGKTEAFF	TGTGCCAGCAGTCCCGTGGGGGGGAAGACTGAAGCTTTCTTT
.	TRBJ1-2	TRBV5-1	TRBD1	CASSSITGVDGYTF	TGCGCCAGCAGCTCTATAACAGGGGTGGATGGCTACACCTTC
few	TRBJ2-2	TRBV28	TRBD1	CASSPGDRETGELFF	TGTGCCAGCAGTCCCGGGGACAGGGAAACCGGGGAGCTGTTTTTT
.	TRBJ1-1	TRBV24-1	.	CATSDLSQPAEAFF	TGTGCCACCAGTGATTTGAGTCAGCCGGCTGAAGCTTTCTTT
many	TRBJ1-1	TRBV20-1	.	CSASYGAIAEAFF	TGCAGTGCTAGTTACGGGGCGATTGCCGAAGCTTTCTTT
.	TRBJ2-1	TRBV9	TRBD2	CASSGTSGSLRNEQFF	TGTGCCAGCAGCGGGACTAGCGGGAGTTTGCGGAATGAGCAGTTCTTC
few	TRBJ1-5	TRBV7-9	.	CASSLAGGAEPQHF	TGTGCCAGCAGCTTAGCTGGGGGCGCGGAGCCCCAGCATTTT
few	TRBJ2-7	TRBV4-1	TRBD1	CASSHPLGQGGLEQYF	TGCGCCAGCAGCCATCCTCTCGGACAGGGTGGCCTCGAGCAGTACTTC
few	TRBJ2-7	TRBV6-6	TRBD2	CASRRDYTYEQYF	TGTGCCAGCAGACGGGACTACACCTACGAGCAGTACTTC
few	TRBJ2-7	TRBV19	TRBD1	CASSRQGGGRYEQYF	TGTGCCAGTAGTCGACAGGGGGGAGGAAGGTACGAGCAGTACTTC
.	TRBJ2-7	TRBV20-1	TRBD2	CSARDPAGGVYEQYF	TGCAGTGCTAGAGATCCCGCGGGAGGGGTCTACGAGCAGTACTTC
few	TRBJ2-5	TRBV28	.	CASRADGGPRETQYF	TGTGCCAGCAGAGCAGACGGGGGGCCCAGAGAGACCCAGTACTTC